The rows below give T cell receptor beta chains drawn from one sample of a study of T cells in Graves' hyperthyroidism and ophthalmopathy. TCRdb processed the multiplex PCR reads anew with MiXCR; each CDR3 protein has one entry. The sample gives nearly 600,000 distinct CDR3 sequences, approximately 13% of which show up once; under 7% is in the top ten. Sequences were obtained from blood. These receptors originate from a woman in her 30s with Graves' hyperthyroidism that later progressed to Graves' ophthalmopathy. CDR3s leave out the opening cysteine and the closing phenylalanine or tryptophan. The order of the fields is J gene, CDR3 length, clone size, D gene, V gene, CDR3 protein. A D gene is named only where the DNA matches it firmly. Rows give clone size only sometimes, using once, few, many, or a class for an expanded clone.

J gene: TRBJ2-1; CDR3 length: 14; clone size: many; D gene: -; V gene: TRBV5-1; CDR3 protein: ASSLSTRAEFNEQF
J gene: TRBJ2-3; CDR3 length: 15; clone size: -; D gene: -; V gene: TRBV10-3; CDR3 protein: AISVYRRDSSTDTQY
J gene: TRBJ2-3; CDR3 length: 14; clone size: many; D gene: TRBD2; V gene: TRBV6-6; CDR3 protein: ASSYRGGTNTDTQY
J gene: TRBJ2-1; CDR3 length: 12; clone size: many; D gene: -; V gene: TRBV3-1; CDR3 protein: ASSRGPLDIEQF
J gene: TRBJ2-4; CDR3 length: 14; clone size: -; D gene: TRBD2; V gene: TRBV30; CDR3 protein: AWSHGLAGVSNIQY
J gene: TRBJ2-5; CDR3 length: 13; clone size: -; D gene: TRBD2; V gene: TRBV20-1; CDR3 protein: SVTGGREVQETQY
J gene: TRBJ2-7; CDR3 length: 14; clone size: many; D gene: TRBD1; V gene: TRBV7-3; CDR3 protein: ASSLAGQGFSYEQY
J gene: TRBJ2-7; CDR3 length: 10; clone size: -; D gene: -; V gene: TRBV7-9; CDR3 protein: TSSLSPLEQY
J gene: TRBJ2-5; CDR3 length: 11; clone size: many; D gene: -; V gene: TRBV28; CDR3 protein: ASRDQIQETQY
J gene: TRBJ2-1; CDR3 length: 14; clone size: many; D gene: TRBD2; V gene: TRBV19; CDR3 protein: ASTPGGSGRTDEQF